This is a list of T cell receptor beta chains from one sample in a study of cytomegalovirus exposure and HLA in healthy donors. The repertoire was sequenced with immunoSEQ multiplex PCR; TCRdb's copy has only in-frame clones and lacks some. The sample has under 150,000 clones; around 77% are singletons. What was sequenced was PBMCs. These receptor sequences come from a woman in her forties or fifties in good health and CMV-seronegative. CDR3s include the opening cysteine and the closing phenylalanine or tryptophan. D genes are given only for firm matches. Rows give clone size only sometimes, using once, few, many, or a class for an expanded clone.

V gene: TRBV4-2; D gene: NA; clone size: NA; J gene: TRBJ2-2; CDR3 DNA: TGTGCCAGCAGCCAGCCTAGAGGGCCGACCGGGGAGCTGTTTTTT; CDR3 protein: CASSQPRGPTGELFF
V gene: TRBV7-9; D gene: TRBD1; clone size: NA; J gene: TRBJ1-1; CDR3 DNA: TGTGCCAGCATTACAACAGGGGCCACTGAAGCTTTCTTT; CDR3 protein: CASITTGATEAFF
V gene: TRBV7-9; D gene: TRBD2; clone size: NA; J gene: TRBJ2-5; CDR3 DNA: TGTTCCAGCAGCTTACCCAGGGCTAGCGGGGGAGAGACCCAGTACTTC; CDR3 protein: CSSSLPRASGGETQYF
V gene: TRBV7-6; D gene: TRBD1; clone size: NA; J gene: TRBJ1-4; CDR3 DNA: TGTGCCAGCAGCCTGACAGGGGAGGATGAAAAACTGTTTTTT; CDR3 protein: CASSLTGEDEKLFF
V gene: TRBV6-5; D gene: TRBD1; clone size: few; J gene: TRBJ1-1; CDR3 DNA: TGTGCCAGCAGTTACTCGGGGACAGGGGGAACTGAAGCTTTCTTT; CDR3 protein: CASSYSGTGGTEAFF
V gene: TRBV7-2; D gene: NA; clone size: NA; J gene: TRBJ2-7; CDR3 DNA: TGTGCCAGCAGTGCAGGGGGGCGTGGGTCCTACGAGCAGTACTTC; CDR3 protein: CASSAGGRGSYEQYF
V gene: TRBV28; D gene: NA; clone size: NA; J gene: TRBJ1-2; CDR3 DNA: TGTGCCAGCAGTTTCCTAGACTATGGCTACACCTTC; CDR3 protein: CASSFLDYGYTF
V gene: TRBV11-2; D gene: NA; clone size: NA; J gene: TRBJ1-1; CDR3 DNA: TGTGCCAGCAGCTCCTCGAACACTGAAGCTTTCTTT; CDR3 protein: CASSSSNTEAFF
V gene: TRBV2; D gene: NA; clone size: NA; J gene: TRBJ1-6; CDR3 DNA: TGTGCCAGCCGGGTCCTATATAATTCACCCCTCCACTTT; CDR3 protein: CASRVLYNSPLHF
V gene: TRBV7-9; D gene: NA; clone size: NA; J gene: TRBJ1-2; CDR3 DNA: TGTGCCAGCAGCTTATCGGGGGACTATGGCTACACCTTC; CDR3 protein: CASSLSGDYGYTF
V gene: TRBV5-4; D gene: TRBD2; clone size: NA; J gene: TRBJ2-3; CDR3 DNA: TGTGCCAGCAGCTTCGACCTAGGCGGGGGGACAGATACGCAGTATTTT; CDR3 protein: CASSFDLGGGTDTQYF
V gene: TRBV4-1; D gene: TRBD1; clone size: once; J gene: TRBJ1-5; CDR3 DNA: TGCGCCAGCAGCCAAGTCCCGGGACAGAGCAATCAGCCCCAGCATTTT; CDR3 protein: CASSQVPGQSNQPQHF
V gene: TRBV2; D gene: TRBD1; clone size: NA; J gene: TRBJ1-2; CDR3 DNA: TGTGCCAGCAGTGAAGGGACAGGGAGTTTAAGTGACTACACCTTC; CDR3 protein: CASSEGTGSLSDYTF
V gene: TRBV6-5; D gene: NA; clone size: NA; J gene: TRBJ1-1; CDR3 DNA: TGTGCCAGCAGTCTTCAGGGGTTTCTGAACACTGAAGCTTTCTTT; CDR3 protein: CASSLQGFLNTEAFF
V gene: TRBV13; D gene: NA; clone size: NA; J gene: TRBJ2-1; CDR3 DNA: TGTGCCAGCAGCCCCCCCCCGACCGTGGCGGAGGACAATGAGCAGTTCTTC; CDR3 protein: CASSPPPTVAEDNEQFF
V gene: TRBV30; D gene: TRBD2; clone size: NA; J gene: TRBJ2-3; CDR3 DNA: TGTGCCTGGAGTGTACTAGCGGGGGGGTACTATCCAGATACGCAGTATTTT; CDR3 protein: CAWSVLAGGYYPDTQYF
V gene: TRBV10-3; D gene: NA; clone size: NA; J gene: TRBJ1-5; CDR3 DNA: TGTGCCATCAGTGAGTCGGCAGGCGGCAATCAGCCCCAGCATTTT; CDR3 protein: CAISESAGGNQPQHF
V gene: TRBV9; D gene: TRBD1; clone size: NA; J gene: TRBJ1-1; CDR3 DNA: TGTGCCAGCAGCGTAGCTACCAGCGACAGGGGCGCTGAAGCTTTCTTT; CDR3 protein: CASSVATSDRGAEAFF
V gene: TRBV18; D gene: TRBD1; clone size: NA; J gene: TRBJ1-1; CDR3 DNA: TGTGCCAGCTCACCGGCAGGGGGTGCGAACACTGAAGCTTTCTTT; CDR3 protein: CASSPAGGANTEAFF
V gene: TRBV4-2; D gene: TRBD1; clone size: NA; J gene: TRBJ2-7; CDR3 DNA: TGTGCCAGCAGCCAAGATCCAAGGACAGGGTCAACCTACGAGCAGTACTTC; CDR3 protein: CASSQDPRTGSTYEQYF
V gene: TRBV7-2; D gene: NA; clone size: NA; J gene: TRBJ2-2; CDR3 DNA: TGTGCCAGCAGCTTAGCTATCAACACCGGGGAGCTGTTTTTT; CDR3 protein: CASSLAINTGELFF
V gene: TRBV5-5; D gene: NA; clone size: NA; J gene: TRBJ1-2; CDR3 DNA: TGTGCCAGCAGCCTAGACGGGGCTAACTATGGCTACACCTTC; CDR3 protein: CASSLDGANYGYTF
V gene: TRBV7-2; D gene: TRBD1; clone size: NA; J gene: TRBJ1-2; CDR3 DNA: TGTGCCAGCAGCTTAACTATCGACAGGGTCCATAACTATGGCTACACCTTC; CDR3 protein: CASSLTIDRVHNYGYTF
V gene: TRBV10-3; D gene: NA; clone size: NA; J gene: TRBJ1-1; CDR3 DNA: TGTGCCATCAGTGACGAGGGGGAAATCACTGAAGCTTTCTTT; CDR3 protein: CAISDEGEITEAFF
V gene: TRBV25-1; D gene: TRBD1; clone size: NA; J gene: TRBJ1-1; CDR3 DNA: TGTGCCAGCAGTGGGACAGGTGTGCCTTCGGAAGCTTTCTTT; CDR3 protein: CASSGTGVPSEAFF
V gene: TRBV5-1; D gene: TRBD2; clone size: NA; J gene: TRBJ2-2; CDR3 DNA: TGCGCCAGCAGCTTGGTAGCGGGGGTCGGCGGGGAGCTGTTTTTT; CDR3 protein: CASSLVAGVGGELFF
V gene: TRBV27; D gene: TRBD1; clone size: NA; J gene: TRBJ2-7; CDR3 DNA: TGTGCCAGCGGTCTCAGGGGGACAGGGGGAACCGAGCAGTACTTC; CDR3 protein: CASGLRGTGGTEQYF
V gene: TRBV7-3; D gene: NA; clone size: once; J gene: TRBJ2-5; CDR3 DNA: TGTGCCAGCAGCTTAGGACAAAGGGAGACCCAGTACTTC; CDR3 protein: CASSLGQRETQYF
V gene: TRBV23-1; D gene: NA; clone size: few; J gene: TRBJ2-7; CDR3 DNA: TGCGCCAGCAGTCAACGTGAGGGGGCGGGGAGGTACGAGCAGTACTTC; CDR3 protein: CASSQREGAGRYEQYF
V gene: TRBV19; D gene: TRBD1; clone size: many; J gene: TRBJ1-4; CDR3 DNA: TGTGCCAGTAAGAGAACGACAGGGGGGGACGAAAAACTGTTTTTT; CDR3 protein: CASKRTTGGDEKLFF
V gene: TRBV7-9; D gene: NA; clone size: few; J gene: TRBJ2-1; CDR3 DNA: TGTGCCAGCAGCCTAAAGACAGCCTATTCCTACAATGAGCAGTTCTTC; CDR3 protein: CASSLKTAYSYNEQFF
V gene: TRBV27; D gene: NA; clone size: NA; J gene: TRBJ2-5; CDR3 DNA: TGTGCCAGCAGTTTATCGTGGGGGCGAGGGGAGACCCAGTACTTC; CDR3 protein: CASSLSWGRGETQYF
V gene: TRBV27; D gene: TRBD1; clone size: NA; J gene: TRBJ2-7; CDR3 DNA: TGTGCCAGCAGTTTGACAGGGCGACACGAGCAGTACTTC; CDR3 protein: CASSLTGRHEQYF